The clone carrying this T cell receptor beta chain was counted between two and nine times. The sample belongs to a study of spatial heterogeneity in lung cancer. Background on the study: Raw reads showed each unique TCR and UMI combination turning up more than ten times on average.

Germline V CDR1 and CDR2: LNHDA, SQIVND (reference sequence). Trimming stripped 3 bases from V and 0 bases from J, with 9 bases between. The CDR3 covers 15 residues. Time point described: sample taken at primary tumor resection. TCRdb analysed the 5' RACE reads with MiXCR anew, one entry per CDR3 protein. The data contain tens of thousands of distinct CDR3 sequences, less than 6.5% of them singletons. This chain joins TRBV19 and TRBJ1-5; unclear D gene. The TCR was taken from a female donor with early-stage non-small cell lung cancer. Source: PBMCs, taken at surgery. The CDR3 DNA follows: TGTGCCAGTAGTATCACGGATTATAGCAATCAGCCCCAGCATTTT. The encoded protein is CASSITDYSNQPQHF. Full variable domain (outside the CDR3, taken from reference TRBV19 and TRBJ1-5): DGGITQSPKYLFRKEGQNVTLSCEQNLNHDAMYWYRQDPGQGLRLIYYSQIVNDFQKGDIAEGYSVSREKKESFPLTVTSAQKNPTAFYLCASSITDYSNQPQHFGDGTRLSIL.